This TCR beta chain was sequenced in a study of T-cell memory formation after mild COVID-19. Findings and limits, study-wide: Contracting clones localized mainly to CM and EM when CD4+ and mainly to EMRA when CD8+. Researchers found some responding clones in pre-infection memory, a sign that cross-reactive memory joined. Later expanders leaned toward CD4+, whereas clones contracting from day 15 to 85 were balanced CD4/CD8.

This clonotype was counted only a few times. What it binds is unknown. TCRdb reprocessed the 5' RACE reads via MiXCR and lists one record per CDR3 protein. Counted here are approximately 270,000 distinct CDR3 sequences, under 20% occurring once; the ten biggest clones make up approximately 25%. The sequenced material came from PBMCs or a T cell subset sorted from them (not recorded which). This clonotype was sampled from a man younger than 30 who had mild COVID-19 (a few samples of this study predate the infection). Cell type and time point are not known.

For the CDR3, the DNA is TGTGCCAGTATAGCGGGGGGCAACACCGGGGAGCTGTTTTTT. Its protein is CASIAGGNTGELFF. The chain uses TRBV7-8 and TRBJ2-2, with TRBD2 matching 10 bases. V gave up 9 bases and J gave up 2 bases; unmatched junction bases: 3. CDR1 and CDR2 (germline): SGHVS, FQNEAQ. The CDR3 sequence is 14 residues long.